Following are 21 T cell receptor beta chains from one sample sequenced in a study of blood T cell repertoires in COVID-19. Repertoires were generated with immunoSEQ multiplex PCR, while TCRdb's copy carries only in-frame clones and drops some. The data contain under 300,000 clones, nearly 90% of them singletons. Sequencing was done on a sample of peripheral blood. These receptors were collected from a woman younger than 45 with acute or convalescent COVID-19.

The gene calls are TRBV7-2 and TRBJ2-1; 7 bases map to TRBD2. The CDR3 loop spans 16 amino acids. Germline CDR1 is SGHTA and CDR2 is FQGNSA. Losses at the gene ends were 5 bases for V and 5 bases for J; bases not matched to a gene: 12. The CDR3 loop reads CASSGAGSSGNNEQFF. DNA of the CDR3: TGTGCCAGCAGCGGAGCCGGGTCTAGCGGAAACAATGAGCAGTTCTTC. Combining the CDR3 with reference TRBV7-2 and TRBJ2-1 gives the whole variable domain GAGVSQSPSNKVTEKGKDVELRCDPISGHTALYWYRQSLGQGLEFLIYFQGNSAPDKSGLPSDRFSAERTGGSVSTLTIQRTQQEDSAVYLCASSGAGSSGNNEQFFGPGTRLTVL.

Points on this clone: Other DNA sequences within the sample encode an identical CDR3. The chain uses TRBV24-1 and TRBJ2-7; 11 bases agree with TRBD2. Germline CDR1 KGHDR, CDR2 SFDVKD. The V gene end was trimmed by 3 bases and the J gene end by 2 bases; junction bases not matched to a gene: 2. This CDR3 region has 15 residues. Here the CDR3 DNA reads TGTGCCACCAGTGATCCACTAGCGGGAGCCTACGAGCAGTACTTC. As protein: CATSDPLAGAYEQYF.

This chain joins TRBV2 and TRBJ1-5, with TRBD1 matching over 9 bases. Germline CDR1 and CDR2: SNHLY and FYNNEI. The CDR3 length is 16 residues. V shed 6 bases and J 0 bases; nucleotides not matched to a gene: 6. The CDR3 DNA is TGTGCCAGCAGGAAGGACAGGGGATATAGCAATCAGCCCCAGCATTTT. Its translation: CASRKDRGYSNQPQHF.

This chain uses TRBV7-9 with TRBJ2-3; TRBD2 might be the D (5 bases). The CDR3 runs 14 residues. Germline assignment: CDR1 SEHNR and CDR2 FQNEAQ (reference sequence). Trimming stripped 1 base from V and 11 bases from J, with 16 bases between. The CDR3 sequence: CASSLVSKEAGQYF. DNA for the CDR3: TGTGCCAGCAGCTTAGTATCAAAGGAGGCTGGGCAGTATTTT.

This clone appeared a few times. The chain carries TRBV7-2 and TRBJ2-2; D call uncertain. The germline V gene has CDR1 SGHTA and CDR2 FQGNSA. Trimming left V 2 bases short and J 2 bases short, with 6 bases between. The CDR3 extends over 14 amino acids. As DNA, the CDR3 is TGTGCCAGCAGCTTAAGGAGTAACACCGGGGAGCTGTTTTTT. This gives the protein CASSLRSNTGELFF.

This sequence joins TRBV2 and TRBJ1-2, with 10 bases that match TRBD1. Germline assignment: CDR1 SNHLY and CDR2 FYNNEI. V shed 4 bases and J 2 bases; nucleotides not matched to a gene: 4. CDR3 length equals 15 residues. Here the CDR3 reads CASSAGTGDNYGYTF. CDR3 sequence (DNA): TGTGCCAGCAGTGCTGGGACAGGGGACAACTATGGCTACACCTTC.

The gene calls are TRBV2 and TRBJ2-7, with TRBD1 matching 10 bases. Germline V CDR1 and CDR2: SNHLY, FYNNEI. The trim removed 10 bases at V and 7 bases at J, leaving 10 bases unmatched. The CDR3 runs 13 residues. The CDR3 protein is CANRDRGLGEQYF. The CDR3 coding sequence is TGTGCCAACCGGGACAGGGGTTTGGGGGAGCAGTACTTC.

This chain connects TRBV5-4 to TRBJ1-1, with TRBD1 matching 9 bases. This CDR3 spans 15 amino acids. Germline CDR1 and CDR2: SGHNT and YYREEE (reference sequence). After removal of 0 bases from V and 6 bases from J, the junction contained 6 bases not matched to a gene. This CDR3 reads CASSLGDRGDAEAFF. CDR3 DNA: TGTGCCAGCAGCTTGGGTGACAGGGGGGACGCTGAAGCTTTCTTT.

The V and J genes are TRBV5-4 and TRBJ1-2, with TRBD1 as a possible D gene (5 bases). CDR3 length equals 14 residues. Germline V gene lookup returns CDR1 SGHNT and CDR2 YYREEE (reference sequence). Trimming left V 5 bases short and J 7 bases short, with 18 bases between. CDR3: CASSSGTSASGYTF. The CDR3 region has the DNA TGTGCCAGCAGTTCCGGGACTTCCGCGTCTGGCTACACCTTC.

The chain joins TRBV7-9 to TRBJ1-5, with D uncertain. V dropped 4 bases and J dropped 4 bases, with 11 bases sitting between them. This CDR3 has 14 amino acids. The germline gives CDR1 SEHNR, CDR2 FQNEAQ (reference sequence). The DNA of the CDR3 is TGTGCCAGCAGCTCTACTGACGGGAATCAGCCCCAGCATTTT. Amino acid sequence: CASSSTDGNQPQHF.

The J gene is TRBJ2-3, the V gene TRBV4-3, with TRBD2 as a possible D gene (5 bases). Germline assignment: CDR1 LGHNA and CDR2 YSLEER. V was pared by 0 bases and J by 0 bases, with 13 bases between. This CDR3 has 17 residues. The CDR3 DNA reads as TGCGCCAGCAGCCAAGACGCGGGCGGCCAAAGCACAGATACGCAGTATTTT. Encoded protein: CASSQDAGGQSTDTQYF.

The chain recombines TRBV19 with TRBJ2-2; 7 bases align to TRBD2. This CDR3 has 13 residues. CDR1 LNHDA and CDR2 SQIVND come from the germline V gene (reference sequence). Trimming removed 5 bases from V and 7 bases from J; junction bases left unmatched: 4. The CDR3 here is CASSGGGDGELFF. Written as DNA, the CDR3 is TGTGCCAGTAGTGGGGGAGGGGACGGGGAGCTGTTTTTT. Drawing the rest from reference TRBV19 and TRBJ2-2, the complete variable domain is DGGITQSPKYLFRKEGQNVTLSCEQNLNHDAMYWYRQDPGQGLRLIYYSQIVNDFQKGDIAEGYSVSREKKESFPLTVTSAQKNPTAFYLCASSGGGDGELFFGEGSRLTVL.

In its sample, this clone was seen once. The chain combines TRBV9 with TRBJ1-4; a possible D gene is TRBD1 (5 bases). CDR3 length: 15 residues. Trimming shortened V by 5 bases and J by 0 bases, and 11 bases separated the two germline ends. The germline CDR1 and CDR2 sequences are SGDLS and YYNGEE. The CDR3 is CASSPTVTTNEKLFF. The CDR3 nucleotides read TGTGCCAGCAGTCCGACAGTCACAACTAATGAAAAACTGTTTTTT. The variable domain in full, completed from reference TRBV9 and TRBJ1-4, reads DSGVTQTPKHLITATGQRVTLRCSPRSGDLSVYWYQQSLDQGLQFLIQYYNGEERAKGNILERFSAQQFPDLHSELNLSSLELGDSALYFCASSPTVTTNEKLFFGSGTQLSVL.

This clone appeared a single time. The chain joins TRBV19 to TRBJ1-5, with 7 bases matching TRBD1. Germline V gene sequence: CDR1 LNHDA, CDR2 SQIVND (reference sequence). This CDR3 region has 13 residues. The V gene end was trimmed by 6 bases and the J gene end by 5 bases; junction bases not matched to a gene: 4. The CDR3 sequence: CASRTGWYQPQHF. CDR3 nucleotides: TGTGCCAGTAGGACAGGGTGGTATCAGCCCCAGCATTTT.

The gene calls are TRBV25-1 and TRBJ2-1, with 13 bases that match TRBD2. There are 15 residues in the CDR3. In germline, CDR1 is MGHDK, CDR2 SYGVNS. After removal of 5 bases from V and 16 bases from J, the junction contained 14 bases not matched to a gene. In DNA, the CDR3 is TGTGCCAGCAGTACATGGACTAGCGGGAGACATTTAGTATTCTTC. It codes for CASSTWTSGRHLVFF.

The chain links TRBV6-5 to TRBJ1-1; no definite D call. The CDR3 runs to 14 residues. Trimming took 5 bases from V and 0 from J, leaving 10 bases between them. Germline V lookup: CDR1 MNHEY, CDR2 SVGAGI. The CDR3 loop is CASSSGELNTEAFF. The CDR3 DNA is TGTGCCAGCAGTAGCGGGGAGTTGAACACTGAAGCTTTCTTT.

This clone has just one count. This chain uses TRBV7-9 with TRBJ2-5; D is perhaps TRBD2 (5 bases). The CDR3 is 16 residues long. CDR1 and CDR2 (germline): SEHNR, FQNEAQ (reference sequence). V was trimmed by 2 bases and J by 3 bases, leaving 16 bases between them. CDR3 loop: CASSLLGSGGKETQYF. CDR3 nucleotide sequence: TGTGCCAGCAGCTTACTGGGGAGCGGAGGAAAAGAGACCCAGTACTTC.

CDR3 coding DNA: TGTGCCAGCAGTTCTAGGGATGGGAGACGCTACGAGCAGTACTTC. Its translation: CASSSRDGRRYEQYF. The rearrangement uses TRBV6-2 or TRBV6-3 and TRBJ2-7; D may be TRBD2 (5 bases). The V gene lost 4 bases and the J gene lost 3 bases, with 16 bases spanning the gap. This CDR3 region has 15 residues. Germline lookup yields CDR1 MNHEY and CDR2 SVGEGT.

This sequence joins TRBV10-3 and TRBJ1-1, with D hard to call. CDR1 is ENHRY and CDR2 is SYGVKD in the germline V gene. The ends were cut back, 0 bases at V and 1 base at J, with 9 bases in the middle. The CDR3 has 15 amino acids. The CDR3 spells CAISESEGQNTEAFF. In nucleotides, the CDR3 is TGTGCCATCAGTGAGTCGGAGGGCCAGAACACTGAAGCTTTCTTT.

Concerning this clone itself: This CDR3 is also generated by other DNA sequences in the sample. This chain connects TRBV30 to TRBJ1-6, with 7 positions matching TRBD1. The CDR3 contains 13 residues. CDR1 and CDR2 from the germline V gene are GTSNPN and SVGIG (reference sequence). V lost 1 base, J lost 7 bases, and 1 base stayed unmatched. The CDR3 here is CAWSGQGNSPLHF. DNA for the CDR3: TGTGCCTGGAGTGGACAGGGAAATTCACCCCTCCACTTT.

V is TRBV7-6 and J is TRBJ2-7; possibly TRBD2 for D (6 bases). CDR3 length: 13 amino acids. Trimming took 5 bases from V and 3 from J, leaving 11 bases between them. Germline-derived CDR1 and CDR2 are SGHVS and FNYEAQ. CDR3 loop: CASSPGTGYEQYF. CDR3 bases: TGTGCCAGCAGCCCCGGGACTGGCTACGAGCAGTACTTC.